One sample yielded the 25 T cell receptor beta chains listed below, sequenced in a study of PD-L1 blockade in urothelial cancer (dated by TCRdb to about 2017). The intended sense of this specimen's time point label: peripheral blood 6 weeks after treatment start. Receptor libraries were prepared by the immunoSEQ multiplex PCR assay. Entries here come from immuneACCESS through TCRdb and include only in-frame sequences with V and J called. Some clones fail to appear in such tables; in the studies checked, an unresolved V gene covers under half of the shortfall, and the cause of the remainder is unknown. Present in this sample are roughly 120,000 clones, 80% to 90% of which were seen just once. The ten largest make up about 1.5% of the sample. The specimen was PBMCs, collected around atezolizumab (anti-PD-L1) treatment. These receptors were collected from a man aged 55 to 70 with urothelial cancer.

This chain connects TRBV7-2 to TRBJ2-7; 9 nucleotides match TRBD2. V shed 5 bases and J 2 bases; nucleotides not matched to a gene: 7. Germline V gives CDR1 SGHTA, CDR2 FQGNSA. This CDR3 contains 15 residues. The CDR3 DNA reads as TGTGCCAGCAGCCCGACTAGCGGCGCCCCCTACGAGCAGTACTTC. It translates to CASSPTSGAPYEQYF. The complete variable domain, with remaining parts taken from reference TRBV7-2 and TRBJ2-7, reads GAGVSQSPSNKVTEKGKDVELRCDPISGHTALYWYRQSLGQGLEFLIYFQGNSAPDKSGLPSDRFSAERTGGSVSTLTIQRTQQEDSAVYLCASSPTSGAPYEQYFGPGTRLTVT.

J is TRBJ2-2 and V is TRBV4-1, with TRBD1 identical over 8 bases. Trimming took 4 bases from V and 0 from J; bases not matched to a gene: 4. CDR1 is MGHRA, CDR2 YSYEKL, per germline. CDR3 length: 16 residues. This CDR3 reads CASSLHRGANTGELFF. The CDR3 DNA follows: TGCGCCAGCAGCCTCCACAGGGGGGCGAACACCGGGGAGCTGTTTTTT.

This chain joins TRBV19 and TRBJ2-7; 9 nucleotides align to TRBD1. Germline V CDR1 and CDR2: LNHDA, SQIVND (reference sequence). V lost 5 bases to trimming and J lost 6 bases; unmatched junction nucleotides: 8. CDR3 length: 14 residues. CDR3: CASSEQGAVGEQYF. The CDR3 nucleotides read TGTGCCAGTAGTGAACAGGGGGCTGTCGGCGAGCAGTACTTC.

The DNA of the CDR3 is TGTGCCAGCAGTCCAAGACTAGCTGCTTACAATGAGCAGTTCTTC. Encoded protein: CASSPRLAAYNEQFF. The chain uses TRBV27 and TRBJ2-1; TRBD2 matches 7 bases. Germline V gene sequence: CDR1 MNHEY, CDR2 SMNVEV (reference sequence). The trim removed 5 bases at V and 4 bases at J, leaving 8 bases unmatched. The CDR3 extends over 15 amino acids.

The chain recombines TRBV18 with TRBJ2-4; TRBD2 matches at 7 bases. Trimming took 1 base from V and 3 from J; bases not matched to a gene: 6. CDR3 length: 16 residues. CDR1 is KGHSH, CDR2 LQKENI, per germline. CDR3 in DNA: TGTGCCAGCTCACCACTGGCGGGAGCTATCAAAAACATTCAGTACTTC. Amino acids: CASSPLAGAIKNIQYF.

V is TRBV7-8 and J is TRBJ1-3; 7 nucleotides match TRBD1. The V gene's germline CDR1 is SGHVS and CDR2 FQNEAQ. With V trimmed by 10 bases and J by 6 bases, 9 bases remained unmatched. The CDR3 is 13 amino acids. CDR3 coding DNA: TGTGCCACCTCTGAGGGGGCGCAAAACACCATATATTTT. Amino acid sequence: CATSEGAQNTIYF.

J is TRBJ1-3 and V is TRBV9; D gene uncertain. The CDR3 has 16 amino acids. Germline CDR1 reads SGDLS; CDR2 reads YYNGEE. The V and J ends lost 3 bases and 2 bases respectively, with 15 bases between them. The CDR3 spells CASSAPEREPGNTIYF. The CDR3 bases are TGTGCCAGCAGCGCCCCAGAGAGGGAACCTGGAAACACCATATATTTT.

The chain carries TRBV7-8 and TRBJ2-6; 9 bases are shared with TRBD1. Germline CDR1 SGHVS, CDR2 FQNEAQ. This CDR3 is 18 amino acids long. V shed 5 bases and J 1 base; nucleotides not matched to a gene: 9. CDR3 protein: CASSQRDREISGANVLTF. CDR3 sequence (DNA): TGTGCCAGCAGCCAACGGGACAGGGAAATATCTGGGGCCAACGTCCTGACTTTC.

This chain uses TRBV5-1 with TRBJ1-5; tentative D call: TRBD1 (5 bases). The germline CDR1 and CDR2 sequences are SGHRS and YFSETQ. CDR3 size: 21 residues. V was trimmed by 0 bases and J by 0 bases, leaving 25 bases between them. CDR3 in DNA: TGCGCCAGCAGCTTGGGGGGCCTACAACCTCAACAGCATGGTAGCAATCAGCCCCAGCATTTT. Encoded protein: CASSLGGLQPQQHGSNQPQHF.

The rearrangement joins TRBV5-1 to TRBJ1-1, with 7 bases lining up with TRBD1. Germline V CDR1 and CDR2: SGHRS, YFSETQ. This CDR3 region has 15 residues. V was pared by 4 bases and J by 6 bases, with 12 bases of the junction left unmatched. The CDR3 loop reads CASSVSGGLDAEAFF. The DNA for the CDR3 is TGCGCCAGCAGCGTATCAGGGGGATTGGACGCTGAAGCTTTCTTT.

The gene calls are TRBV10-1 and TRBJ2-2; no clear D gene. The V gene's germline CDR1 is WNHNN and CDR2 SYGVQD (reference sequence). Trimming removed 0 bases from V and 6 bases from J, with 17 bases in between. CDR3 length: 17 amino acids. The CDR3 loop is CASSESGRPQYPGELFF. CDR3 nucleotide sequence: TGCGCCAGCAGTGAGTCGGGCAGGCCCCAATACCCCGGGGAGCTGTTTTTT.

This clone was seen a few times. This chain joins TRBV5-1 and TRBJ1-2, with 8 positions matching TRBD1. This CDR3 is built from 15 residues. Losses at the gene ends were 3 bases for V and 2 bases for J; bases not matched to a gene: 6. CDR1 SGHRS and CDR2 YFSETQ come from the germline V gene. This CDR3 is CASSWGTGANYGYTF. DNA for the CDR3: TGCGCCAGCAGCTGGGGGACAGGAGCCAACTATGGCTACACCTTC.

The chain joins TRBV5-5 to TRBJ1-5; D is uncertain. The CDR3 runs 15 residues. V shed 5 bases and J shed 2 bases, with 14 bases lying between them. CDR1 and CDR2 from the germline V gene are SGHKS and YYEKEE (reference sequence). CDR3 in amino acids: CASSGSTAGNQPQHF. In DNA, the CDR3 is TGTGCCAGCAGTGGGAGCACCGCTGGCAATCAGCCCCAGCATTTT. Filled out from reference TRBV5-5 and TRBJ1-5, the complete variable domain reads DAGVTQSPTHLIKTRGQQVTLRCSPISGHKSVSWYQQVLGQGPQFIFQYYEKEERGRGNFPDRFSARQFPNYSSELNVNALLLGDSALYLCASSGSTAGNQPQHFGDGTRLSIL.

This clone was seen only a few times. V gene TRBV7-9 combines with J gene TRBJ2-7, with D maybe TRBD2 (5 bases). Germline loops: CDR1 SEHNR, CDR2 FQNEAQ (reference sequence). This CDR3 is 15 amino acids long. V lost 8 bases and J lost 6, with 23 bases in between. The CDR3 spells CASSPRGAALLEQYF. CDR3 in DNA: TGTGCCAGCTCTCCCCGGGGTGCCGCCCTGCTCGAGCAGTACTTC.

The J gene is TRBJ2-7, the V gene TRBV4-2, with D uncertain. V was trimmed by 1 base and J by 0 bases, leaving 13 bases between them. CDR1 is LGHNA, CDR2 YNFKEQ, per germline. CDR3 length equals 16 residues. This CDR3 reads CASSQAGARSSYEQYF. CDR3 sequence (DNA): TGTGCCAGCAGCCAAGCCGGCGCTAGAAGCTCCTACGAGCAGTACTTC.

The chain recombines TRBV28 with TRBJ1-2; D possibly corresponds to TRBD1 (6 bases). V gave up 5 bases and J gave up 5 bases, with 18 bases separating them. Germline assignment: CDR1 MDHEN and CDR2 SYDVKM. The CDR3 is made up of 15 amino acids. CDR3 bases: TGTGCCAGCAGTCCCTCCACAGGGATCTGGTATGGCTACACCTTC. Translation: CASSPSTGIWYGYTF.

The rearrangement joins TRBV27 to TRBJ2-1; 9 bases map to TRBD1. The CDR3 contains 16 residues. Germline CDR1 is MNHEY and CDR2 is SMNVEV (reference sequence). The J segment lost 3 bases and the V segment lost 2 bases, leaving 5 bases of the junction unmatched. The CDR3 is CASSLNRGQVYNEQFF. DNA for the CDR3: TGTGCCAGCAGTTTAAACAGGGGGCAGGTCTACAATGAGCAGTTCTTC.

The J gene is TRBJ2-7, the V gene TRBV28; D uncertain. The germline V and J ends were trimmed by 8 bases and 3 bases, with 14 bases remaining between them. Germline V lookup: CDR1 MDHEN, CDR2 SYDVKM. This CDR3 has 13 residues. The CDR3 DNA is TGTGCCAGCGGAGATGGATCAAACTACGAGCAGTACTTC. It is translated as CASGDGSNYEQYF.

V usage is TRBV19 and J usage is TRBJ2-3; D uncertain. This CDR3 is 14 amino acids long. The ends were cut back, 7 bases at V and 2 bases at J, with 13 bases in the middle. The V gene's germline CDR1 is LNHDA and CDR2 SQIVND (reference sequence). CDR3 sequence: CASTRAGDTDTQYF. CDR3 nucleotides: TGTGCCAGTACCCGAGCAGGCGACACAGATACGCAGTATTTT.

A single count supports this clone. This chain uses TRBV27 with TRBJ1-5; maybe TRBD1 (6 bases). The length of the CDR3 is 14 residues. Trimming took off 5 bases at V and 5 bases at J, with 13 bases between the two ends. Per the germline V gene, CDR1 is MNHEY and CDR2 is SMNVEV (reference sequence). The CDR3 nucleotides are TGTGCCAGCAGTCCGGGGGGCGCATATCAGCCCCAGCATTTT. Protein sequence: CASSPGGAYQPQHF.

The gene calls are TRBV18 and TRBJ2-3, with D maybe TRBD2 (5 bases). V was trimmed by 6 bases and J by 7 bases, leaving 8 bases between them. This CDR3 comprises 11 residues. Germline V gene sequence: CDR1 KGHSH, CDR2 LQKENI. DNA of the CDR3: TGTGCCAGCTCCCGGGAAAATACGCAGTATTTT. Protein sequence: CASSRENTQYF. Using reference TRBV18 and TRBJ2-3 for the parts outside the CDR3, the full variable domain is NAGVMQNPRHLVRRRGQEARLRCSPMKGHSHVYWYRQLPEEGLKFMVYLQKENIIDESGMPKERFSAEFPKEGPSILRIQQVVRGDSAAYFCASSRENTQYFGPGTRLTVL.

V gene TRBV6-1 combines with J gene TRBJ2-7, with TRBD1 matching over 9 bases. V lost 6 bases to trimming and J lost 3 bases; unmatched junction nucleotides: 3. Germline V lookup: CDR1 MNHNS, CDR2 SASEGT. This CDR3 has 13 residues. CDR3 in DNA: TGTGCCAGCAGGGACAGGGGTATCTACGAGCAGTACTTC. As protein: CASRDRGIYEQYF.

The V call is TRBV7-6, the J call TRBJ1-6, with D tentatively TRBD1 (6 bases). CDR1 is SGHVS, CDR2 FNYEAQ, per germline. The CDR3 length is 15 residues. The V gene lost 5 bases and the J gene lost 8 bases, with 16 bases spanning the gap. The CDR3 is CASSTIGGADSPLHF. In DNA, the CDR3 is TGTGCCAGCAGCACGATCGGGGGGGCGGATTCACCCCTCCACTTT.

J is TRBJ2-1 and V is TRBV2; weak D call: TRBD1 (6 bases). The CDR3 consists of 14 residues. Deletions cut 6 bases from V and 8 bases from J, with 17 bases between. Germline loops: CDR1 SNHLY, CDR2 FYNNEI. CDR3 DNA: TGTGCCAGCAGAGATGGGACAATACACGATGAGCAGTTCTTC. This translates into CASRDGTIHDEQFF. Full variable domain (outside the CDR3, taken from reference TRBV2 and TRBJ2-1): EPEVTQTPSHQVTQMGQEVILRCVPISNHLYFYWYRQILGQKVEFLVSFYNNEISEKSEIFDDQFSVERPDGSNFTLKIRSTKLEDSAMYFCASRDGTIHDEQFFGPGTRLTVL.

This clone was counted between two and nine times. V usage is TRBV9 and J usage is TRBJ1-2; D is ambiguous. Trimming pared 1 base from V and 4 bases from J, leaving 14 bases between. This CDR3 is 15 amino acids long. CDR1 and CDR2 (germline): SGDLS, YYNGEE. The CDR3 DNA follows: TGTGCCAGCAGCGTATTCCAGACTCCCGCCTATGGCTACACCTTC. Translation: CASSVFQTPAYGYTF.